This is a list of T cell receptor beta chains from one sample in a study of blood T cell repertoires in COVID-19. Here immunoSEQ multiplex PCR was the method, and the copy in TCRdb shows in-frame clones only, minus some. The top ten clones hold around 25% of a sample with approximately 130,000 clones, about 80% of them seen once. Sequencing input: peripheral blood. Receptors were obtained from a human donor in a cohort sampled during active COVID-19. Both conserved end residues are part of each CDR3. Fields, in order: V gene, CDR3 protein.

V: TRBV18
CDR3: CASSLKGESNQPQHF

V: TRBV5-6
CDR3: CASSSTGGLNTEAFF

V: TRBV30
CDR3: CAWSGDFFQETQYF

V: TRBV11-2
CDR3: CASSAGRGQGYYGYTF

V: TRBV29-1
CDR3: CSAFSGNDYEQYF

V: TRBV7-3
CDR3: CASSSSGTDYEQYF

V: TRBV27
CDR3: CASSFGYRLSYEQYF

V: TRBV28
CDR3: CASSFLDRGSPSTDTQYF

V: TRBV7-2
CDR3: CASSPRQGAYQYF

V: TRBV6-5
CDR3: CASSLFHEQYF

V: TRBV19
CDR3: CASSKDYPYEQYF

V: TRBV3-1/TRBV3-2
CDR3: CASSLTSGRATDTQYF

V: TRBV27
CDR3: CASSFTGTASYEQYF

V: TRBV6-2/TRBV6-3
CDR3: CASSYRRAQQFF

V: TRBV9
CDR3: CASTPSGARGEQYF

V: TRBV7-3
CDR3: CASSPSGTSGELFF

V: TRBV7-9
CDR3: CASSQGAAQETQYF

V: TRBV11-2
CDR3: CASTRDSYYGYTF

V: TRBV9
CDR3: CASSLVEGADGDTQYF

V: TRBV6-5
CDR3: CASSRGQGITEAFF

V: TRBV7-3
CDR3: CASSLMGRAQETQYF

V: TRBV11-2
CDR3: CATSRERTEAFF

V: TRBV14
CDR3: CASSRGTALAKNIQYF

V: TRBV18
CDR3: CASSPPNRGGNYEQYF

V: TRBV30
CDR3: CASRGGRASYNEQFF

V: TRBV5-4
CDR3: CASSFGSNQPQHF

V: TRBV7-2
CDR3: CASSLARTPDTQYF

V: TRBV4-1
CDR3: CASRRQSTATNEKLFF

V: TRBV18
CDR3: CASSPTFGSGYTF

V: TRBV5-1
CDR3: CASDAGQGDTQYF

V: TRBV5-1
CDR3: CASSPPGLAPGEQFF

V: TRBV18
CDR3: CASSPRYGGDGYTF

V: TRBV7-2
CDR3: CASSPRTGWMQPQHF

V: TRBV11-2
CDR3: CASSLTGPLRANVLTF

V: TRBV7-2
CDR3: CASSLVSAGGTYEQYF

V: TRBV27
CDR3: CASSLYPRRDTQYF

V: TRBV4-3
CDR3: CASSQDWSGDGNTIYF

V: TRBV7-3
CDR3: CASSSMRDRPYNEQFF

V: TRBV7-9
CDR3: CASSLFQASEQYF

V: TRBV19
CDR3: CATSRETAGVAAFF

V: TRBV15
CDR3: CATSRRGGGSYSESQFF

V: TRBV29-1
CDR3: CSVDQPRDRGYGYTF

V: TRBV18
CDR3: CASSPGGSNTEAFF

V: TRBV5-1
CDR3: CASSSGTPTDTQYF

V: TRBV10-3
CDR3: CAISATGTSVTDTQYF

V: TRBV6-5
CDR3: CASSPDRSSSYEQYF

V: TRBV7-2
CDR3: CASSLGGSGETQYF

V: TRBV5-4
CDR3: CASSFGDRAHYEQYF

V: TRBV18
CDR3: CASSQKGTGTEAFF

V: TRBV30
CDR3: CAWSETGGRQPQHF

V: TRBV27
CDR3: CASSVRTSGGGSEQYF

V: TRBV5-1
CDR3: CASSLTGTGAYEQYF

V: TRBV11-3
CDR3: CASSPGLSINEQFF

V: TRBV11-2
CDR3: CASSPQRRQGPNNEQFF

V: TRBV24-1
CDR3: CATRGTSGSPEEETQYF

V: TRBV7-8
CDR3: CASSGGGGGETQYF

V: TRBV7-2
CDR3: CASSLALRATNEKLFF

V: TRBV9
CDR3: CASSVGTGVYNEQFF

V: TRBV2
CDR3: CASSPDRGGTGELFF